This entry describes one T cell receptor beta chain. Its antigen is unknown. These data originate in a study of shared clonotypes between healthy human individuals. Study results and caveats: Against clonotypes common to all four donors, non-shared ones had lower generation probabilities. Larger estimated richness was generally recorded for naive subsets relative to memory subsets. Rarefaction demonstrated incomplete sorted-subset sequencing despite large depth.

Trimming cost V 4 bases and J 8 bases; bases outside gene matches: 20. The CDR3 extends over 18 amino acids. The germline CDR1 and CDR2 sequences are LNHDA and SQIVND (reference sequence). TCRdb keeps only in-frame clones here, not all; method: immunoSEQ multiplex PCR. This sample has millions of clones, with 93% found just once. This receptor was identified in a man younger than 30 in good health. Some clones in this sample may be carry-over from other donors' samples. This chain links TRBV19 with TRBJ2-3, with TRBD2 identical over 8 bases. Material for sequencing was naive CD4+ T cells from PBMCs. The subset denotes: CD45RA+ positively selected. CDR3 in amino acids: CASSTDAGGRTPVGTQYF. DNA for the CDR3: TGTGCCAGTAGTACGGATGCGGGAGGCCGTACCCCTGTTGGTACGCAGTATTTT. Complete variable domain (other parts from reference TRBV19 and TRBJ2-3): DGGITQSPKYLFRKEGQNVTLSCEQNLNHDAMYWYRQDPGQGLRLIYYSQIVNDFQKGDIAEGYSVSREKKESFPLTVTSAQKNPTAFYLCASSTDAGGRTPVGTQYFGPGTRLTVL.